This T cell receptor beta chain was captured by sequencing in a study of CD8 T cells in ankylosing spondylitis. This clonotype was recorded many times. TCRdb reprocessed the 5' RACE reads with MiXCR, giving one entry per CDR3 protein. Altogether 150,000 to 200,000 distinct CDR3 sequences are present, 9.5% to 13% being singletons, with the ten largest covering roughly 29%. Germline values: CDR1 MNHNS, CDR2 SASEGT. Germline trimming cut 6 bases from V and 1 base from J; bases unmatched to any gene: 4. There are 15 residues in the CDR3. The sequencing sample was made of blood, either unsorted or a sorted T cell fraction (not recorded which). The chain couples TRBV6-1 to TRBJ2-1, with TRBD1 identical over 9 bases. This sequence was found in a male donor with ankylosing spondylitis or in good health (not recorded which). The CDR3 here is CASSPGQGSYNEQFF. CDR3 DNA: TGTGCCAGCAGCCCGGGACAGGGTTCCTACAATGAGCAGTTCTTC.